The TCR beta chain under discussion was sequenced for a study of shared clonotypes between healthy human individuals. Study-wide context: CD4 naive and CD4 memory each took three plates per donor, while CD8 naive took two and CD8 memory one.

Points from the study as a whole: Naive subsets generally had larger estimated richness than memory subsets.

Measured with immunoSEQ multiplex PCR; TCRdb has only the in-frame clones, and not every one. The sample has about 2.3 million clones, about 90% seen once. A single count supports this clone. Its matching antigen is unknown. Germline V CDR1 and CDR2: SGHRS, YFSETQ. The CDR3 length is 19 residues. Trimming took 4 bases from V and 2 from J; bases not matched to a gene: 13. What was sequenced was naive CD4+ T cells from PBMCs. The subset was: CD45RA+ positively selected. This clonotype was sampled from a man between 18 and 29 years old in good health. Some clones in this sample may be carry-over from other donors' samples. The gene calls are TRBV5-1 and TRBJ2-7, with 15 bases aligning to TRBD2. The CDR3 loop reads CASSPQGGLAGGGTYEQYF. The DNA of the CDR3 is TGCGCCAGCAGCCCTCAAGGGGGACTAGCGGGAGGAGGCACCTACGAGCAGTACTTC. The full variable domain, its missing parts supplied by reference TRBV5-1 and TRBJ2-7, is KAGVTQTPRYLIKTRGQQVTLSCSPISGHRSVSWYQQTPGQGLQFLFEYFSETQRNKGNFPGRFSGRQFSNSRSEMNVSTLELGDSALYLCASSPQGGLAGGGTYEQYFGPGTRLTVT.